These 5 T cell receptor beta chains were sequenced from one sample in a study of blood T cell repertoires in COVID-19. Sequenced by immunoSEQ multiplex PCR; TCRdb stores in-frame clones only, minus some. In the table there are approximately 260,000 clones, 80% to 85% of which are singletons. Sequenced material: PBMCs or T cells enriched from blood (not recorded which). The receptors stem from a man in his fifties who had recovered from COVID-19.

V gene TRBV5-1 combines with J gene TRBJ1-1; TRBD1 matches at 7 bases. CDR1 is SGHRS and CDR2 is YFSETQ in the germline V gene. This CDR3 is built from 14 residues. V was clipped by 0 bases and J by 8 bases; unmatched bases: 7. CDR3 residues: CASSLAGTAGEAFF. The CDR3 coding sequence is TGCGCCAGCAGCTTGGCGGGGACAGCCGGAGAAGCTTTCTTT. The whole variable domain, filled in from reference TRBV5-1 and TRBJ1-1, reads KAGVTQTPRYLIKTRGQQVTLSCSPISGHRSVSWYQQTPGQGLQFLFEYFSETQRNKGNFPGRFSGRQFSNSRSEMNVSTLELGDSALYLCASSLAGTAGEAFFGQGTRLTVV.

The CDR3 loop is CASSLAGRDDEQYF. CDR3 DNA sequence: TGTGCCAGCAGCTTAGCTGGGAGGGATGACGAGCAGTACTTC. The chain joins TRBV7-9 to TRBJ2-7, with 7 nucleotides matching TRBD2. CDR3 length equals 14 residues. Losses at the gene ends were 0 bases for V and 5 bases for J; bases not matched to a gene: 4. Germline-derived CDR1 and CDR2 are SEHNR and FQNEAQ (reference sequence).

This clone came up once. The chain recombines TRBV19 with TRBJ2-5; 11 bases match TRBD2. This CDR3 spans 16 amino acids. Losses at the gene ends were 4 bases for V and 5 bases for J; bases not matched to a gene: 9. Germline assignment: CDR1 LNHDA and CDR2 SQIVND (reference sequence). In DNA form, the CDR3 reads TGTGCCAGTAGTACTACCTGGACTAGCGGGCGGGAGACCCAGTACTTC. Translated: CASSTTWTSGRETQYF.

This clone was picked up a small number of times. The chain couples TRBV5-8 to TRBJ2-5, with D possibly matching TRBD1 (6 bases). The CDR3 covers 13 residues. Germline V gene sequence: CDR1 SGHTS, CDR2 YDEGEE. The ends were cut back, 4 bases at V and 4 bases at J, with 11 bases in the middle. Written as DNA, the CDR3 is TGTGCCAGCAGCCCACAGGGAGCAGAGACCCAGTACTTC. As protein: CASSPQGAETQYF.

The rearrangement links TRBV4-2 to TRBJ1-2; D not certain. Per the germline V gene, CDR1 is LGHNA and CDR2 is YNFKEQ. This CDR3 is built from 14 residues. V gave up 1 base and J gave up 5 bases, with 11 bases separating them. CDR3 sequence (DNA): TGTGCCAGCAGCCAAGGCCCCCGGGAGTATGGCTACACCTTC. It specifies CASSQGPREYGYTF.